The 29 T cell receptor beta chains given below trace back to one sample, sequenced in a study of shared clonotypes between healthy human individuals. Measured with immunoSEQ multiplex PCR; TCRdb has only the in-frame clones, and not every one. The table has about 1.1 million clones, around 78% seen once. Input material: memory CD4+ T cells from PBMCs. This sample's subset: CD45RA-negative fraction. The receptor source for this set is a man aged 18 to 29 in good health. Some clones in this sample may be carry-over from other donors' samples.

This clone was seen a few times. The V call is TRBV7-3, the J call TRBJ1-5; D is unclear. Per germline, CDR1 SGHTA and CDR2 FQGTGA. Trimming took 5 bases from V and 3 from J, leaving 8 bases between them. This CDR3 is built from 13 residues. CDR3 region: CASSPQHNQPQHF. In nucleotides, the CDR3 is TGTGCCAGCAGCCCTCAGCACAATCAGCCCCAGCATTTT.

This chain connects TRBV29-1 to TRBJ2-1, with D tentatively TRBD2 (6 bases). V lost 6 bases and J 13 bases, leaving 16 bases between the germline ends. CDR3 length: 11 amino acids. Germline loops: CDR1 SQVTM, CDR2 ANQGSEA. The CDR3 sequence: CSVDLGDSQFF. The DNA for the CDR3 is TGCAGCGTCGATTTGGGGGACTCACAGTTCTTC.

This rearrangement joins TRBV18 to TRBJ2-1; 10 bases fit TRBD1. The junction had 5 bases not matched to a gene; V was cut back by 3 bases and J by 6 bases. The CDR3 spans 15 residues. Germline CDR1 reads KGHSH; CDR2 reads LQKENI. CDR3 sequence: CASSPRQGAGNEQFF. CDR3 DNA: TGTGCCAGCTCACCTCGACAGGGGGCGGGCAATGAGCAGTTCTTC. Combining the CDR3 with reference TRBV18 and TRBJ2-1 gives the whole variable domain NAGVMQNPRHLVRRRGQEARLRCSPMKGHSHVYWYRQLPEEGLKFMVYLQKENIIDESGMPKERFSAEFPKEGPSILRIQQVVRGDSAAYFCASSPRQGAGNEQFFGPGTRLTVL.

Details on this clone: Being one base from a much bigger clone, this may be a read error. The chain couples TRBV5-4 to TRBJ1-2; TRBD1 aligns across 8 bases. This CDR3 is 16 amino acids long. Germline assignment: CDR1 SGHNT and CDR2 YYREEE (reference sequence). Written as DNA, the CDR3 is TGTGCCAGCAGTGTTGGGGCAGGACAGGGCCACTATGACTACACCTTC. Protein sequence: CASSVGAGQGHYDYTF.

V usage is TRBV29-1 and J usage is TRBJ2-2; possibly TRBD2 for D (5 bases). V was shortened by 3 bases and J by 0 bases, with 14 bases between the two germline ends. This CDR3 spans 16 amino acids. Germline CDR1 reads SQVTM; CDR2 reads ANQGSEA. CDR3 DNA sequence: TGCAGCGTTGAGAAATGGGGAGACCCGAACACCGGGGAGCTGTTTTTT. Translated: CSVEKWGDPNTGELFF.

The rearrangement joins TRBV6-1 to TRBJ2-7, with 7 bases lining up with TRBD2. CDR1 MNHNS and CDR2 SASEGT come from the germline V gene. CDR3 length: 15 residues. The V segment lost 3 bases and the J segment 2 bases; nucleotides outside the gene matches: 7. CDR3 coding DNA: TGTGCCAGCAGTGATTATGGGGGAGGGACCTACGAGCAGTACTTC. Protein product: CASSDYGGGTYEQYF.

This rearrangement joins TRBV15 to TRBJ1-2; possibly TRBD1 for D (5 bases). V gave up 0 bases and J gave up 8 bases, with 19 bases separating them. CDR3 length equals 16 residues. Germline CDR1 reads LNHNV; CDR2 reads YYDKDF (reference sequence). The CDR3 protein is CATSRDRGTYLRGYTF. The CDR3 DNA follows: TGTGCCACCAGCAGAGATCGCGGGACTTATCTGCGGGGCTACACCTTC.

This clone has more than one count but fewer than ten. The rearrangement links TRBV7-8 to TRBJ2-1; weak D call: TRBD1 (6 bases). This CDR3 has 12 residues. CDR1 is SGHVS, CDR2 FQNEAQ, per germline. Trimming removed 5 bases from V and 10 bases from J, with 12 bases in between. CDR3: CASSERTGEQFF. In DNA, the CDR3 is TGTGCCAGCAGCGAACGCACAGGGGAGCAGTTCTTC.

The chain is built from TRBV6-5 and TRBJ2-7; 7 positions match TRBD1. This CDR3 is 14 amino acids long. CDR1 is MNHEY and CDR2 is SVGAGI in the germline V gene. Trimming cost V 5 bases and J 1 base; bases outside gene matches: 5. This chain's CDR3 is CASSRRQGSYEQYF. In DNA form, the CDR3 reads TGTGCCAGCAGTAGAAGACAGGGTTCCTACGAGCAGTACTTC.

The V call is TRBV28, the J call TRBJ1-4, with unresolved D. Trimming took 5 bases from V and 5 from J, leaving 9 bases between them. The CDR3 consists of 13 residues. Germline V lookup: CDR1 MDHEN, CDR2 SYDVKM. CDR3 residues: CASSPGVNEKLFF. The CDR3 coding sequence is TGTGCCAGCAGTCCCGGCGTGAATGAAAAACTGTTTTTT.

The chain uses TRBV5-1 and TRBJ2-3; 7 bases agree with TRBD2. The CDR3 contains 13 residues. Germline CDR1 SGHRS, CDR2 YFSETQ. The V and J ends lost 9 bases and 0 bases, in that order; junction bases with no gene match: 4. This chain's CDR3 is CATSSGSTDTQYF. The CDR3 DNA sequence: TGCGCCACCAGTAGCGGGAGCACAGATACGCAGTATTTT.

The table lists this clone with many counts. Other DNA sequences within the sample encode an identical CDR3. The chain couples TRBV5-1 to TRBJ1-2; 7 nucleotides agree with TRBD1. The CDR3 loop spans 14 amino acids. Per the germline V gene, CDR1 is SGHRS and CDR2 is YFSETQ. With 4 bases clipped from V and 3 bases from J, the junction kept 6 bases outside the gene matches. CDR3 sequence: CASSPVRGDYGYTF. CDR3 sequence (DNA): TGCGCCAGCAGCCCAGTCAGGGGGGACTATGGCTACACCTTC. The entire variable domain, with the rest obtained from reference TRBV5-1 and TRBJ1-2, is as follows: KAGVTQTPRYLIKTRGQQVTLSCSPISGHRSVSWYQQTPGQGLQFLFEYFSETQRNKGNFPGRFSGRQFSNSRSEMNVSTLELGDSALYLCASSPVRGDYGYTFGSGTRLTVV.

This clone was detected a few times. The chain recombines TRBV5-1 with TRBJ2-5; D gene uncertain. The V gene's germline CDR1 is SGHRS and CDR2 YFSETQ. V lost 7 bases to trimming and J lost 5 bases, with 18 bases between them. The CDR3 length is 14 residues. CDR3 amino acids: CASALGEPRETQYF. The DNA of the CDR3 is TGCGCCAGCGCCCTAGGAGAACCCAGGGAGACCCAGTACTTC.

This chain links TRBV28 with TRBJ2-1; 7 nucleotides agree with TRBD2. With V trimmed by 2 bases and J by 6 bases, 1 base remained unmatched. CDR1 is MDHEN and CDR2 is SYDVKM in the germline V gene. CDR3 length: 13 amino acids. The DNA for the CDR3 is TGTGCCAGCAGTTTAGGCGGGAGCAATGAGCAGTTCTTC. Protein product: CASSLGGSNEQFF.

The J gene is TRBJ2-7, the V gene TRBV6-5; D gene unclear. Trimming took 0 bases from V and 3 from J, leaving 12 bases between them. CDR1 and CDR2 (germline): MNHEY, SVGAGI. This CDR3 spans 15 amino acids. The CDR3 DNA follows: TGTGCCAGCAGTTACTCGTCTTACAGCCACTACGAGCAGTACTTC. This gives the protein CASSYSSYSHYEQYF.

The rearrangement uses TRBV27 and TRBJ1-5, with D possibly being TRBD1 (5 bases). The CDR3 has 17 amino acids. Per germline, CDR1 MNHEY and CDR2 SMNVEV (reference sequence). With 6 bases removed from V and 4 bases from J, the gap between germline ends came to 22 bases. The CDR3 region is CASSPYGAGRLNQPQHF. The CDR3 coding sequence is TGTGCCAGCAGCCCATATGGGGCAGGAAGGTTAAATCAGCCCCAGCATTTT.

The chain recombines TRBV5-1 with TRBJ1-1, with D uncertain. With 0 bases removed from V and 1 base from J, the gap between germline ends came to 10 bases. The germline CDR1 and CDR2 sequences are SGHRS and YFSETQ. CDR3 length: 15 residues. The CDR3 is CASSLGFSRNTEAFF. The CDR3 coding sequence is TGCGCCAGCAGCTTGGGTTTCAGCAGGAACACTGAAGCTTTCTTT.

This clone has a handful of counts. This sequence joins TRBV28 and TRBJ1-3; D call uncertain. Trimming stripped 3 bases from V and 2 bases from J, with 11 bases between. The CDR3 runs to 15 residues. In germline, CDR1 is MDHEN, CDR2 SYDVKM. The CDR3: CASSFPNTAGNTIYF. CDR3 in DNA: TGTGCCAGCAGTTTCCCTAATACAGCTGGAAACACCATATATTTT.

The V call is TRBV11-3, the J call TRBJ1-1; maybe TRBD1 (5 bases). The CDR3 is made up of 13 amino acids. The germline gives CDR1 SGHNT, CDR2 YENEEA. The V end was cut by 2 bases, the J end by 6 bases, with 10 bases between. This chain's CDR3 is CASSLRQFAEAFF. The CDR3 bases are TGTGCCAGCAGCTTACGACAGTTCGCTGAAGCTTTCTTT.

The rearrangement joins TRBV30 to TRBJ2-6; D possibly matches TRBD1 or TRBD2 (6 bases each). The length of the CDR3 is 16 residues. Trimming cost V 6 bases and J 1 base, with 16 bases left between them. CDR1 GTSNPN and CDR2 SVGIG come from the germline V gene (reference sequence). CDR3 in DNA: TGTGCCTGCCGGGGGCGGAGTGGGTCTGGGGCCAACGTCCTGACTTTC. It specifies CACRGRSGSGANVLTF.

This clone was picked up a small number of times. The chain joins TRBV5-1 to TRBJ2-1; no firm D call. V was cut by 3 bases and J by 0 bases, with 7 bases left in between. Germline values: CDR1 SGHRS, CDR2 YFSETQ. The CDR3 has 14 residues. The CDR3 spells CASSSGDSYNEQFF. The CDR3 DNA follows: TGCGCCAGCAGCTCCGGCGACTCCTACAATGAGCAGTTCTTC. The entire variable domain, with the rest obtained from reference TRBV5-1 and TRBJ2-1, is as follows: KAGVTQTPRYLIKTRGQQVTLSCSPISGHRSVSWYQQTPGQGLQFLFEYFSETQRNKGNFPGRFSGRQFSNSRSEMNVSTLELGDSALYLCASSSGDSYNEQFFGPGTRLTVL.

This clone was seen more than once but under ten times. The chain links TRBV2 to TRBJ1-2; D not certain. The CDR3 is made up of 12 amino acids. V was shortened by 6 bases and J by 3 bases, with 8 bases between the two germline ends. Germline CDR1 is SNHLY and CDR2 is FYNNEI. CDR3: CASRGSHYGYTF. The CDR3 DNA sequence: TGTGCCAGCAGAGGATCCCACTATGGCTACACCTTC.

The sample holds one count of this clone. This chain connects TRBV7-8 to TRBJ2-5; D ambiguous. Germline loops: CDR1 SGHVS, CDR2 FQNEAQ. There are 15 residues in the CDR3. V lost 5 bases, J lost 5 bases, and 18 bases lay in between. The CDR3 DNA is TGTGCCAGCAGCGTTGGAGCTGGTCTGGGGGAGACCCAGTACTTC. Its translation: CASSVGAGLGETQYF.

This clone was counted a few times. The identical CDR3 is also encoded by other nucleotide sequences in the sample. This rearrangement joins TRBV2 to TRBJ1-6; unclear D gene. V lost 5 bases to trimming and J lost 0 bases, with 5 bases between them. Germline V gives CDR1 SNHLY, CDR2 FYNNEI. CDR3 length: 14 amino acids. CDR3 coding DNA: TGTGCCAGCAGTCAGAGCTCCTATAATTCACCCCTCCACTTT. Its translation is CASSQSSYNSPLHF.

This chain joins TRBV5-1 and TRBJ2-5; 9 bases agree with TRBD1. Germline CDR1 SGHRS, CDR2 YFSETQ. The J segment lost 4 bases and the V segment lost 4 bases, leaving 8 bases of the junction unmatched. CDR3 length equals 15 residues. The DNA of the CDR3 is TGCGCCAGCAGCACCACGGACAGGGGTCGAGAGACCCAGTACTTC. Its translation: CASSTTDRGRETQYF.

The J gene is TRBJ2-5, the V gene TRBV7-2; 11 bases agree with TRBD1. CDR3 length equals 16 residues. The J segment lost 6 bases and the V segment lost 6 bases, leaving 12 bases of the junction unmatched. Germline lookup yields CDR1 SGHTA and CDR2 FQGNSA. The chain's CDR3 is CASSLTRTGGSKTQYF. CDR3 in DNA: TGTGCCAGCAGTTTAACCCGGACAGGGGGCAGTAAGACCCAGTACTTC.

CDR3 region: CASSHDGSDTEAFF. DNA of the CDR3: TGCGCCAGCAGCCACGACGGGAGCGACACTGAAGCTTTCTTT. The rearrangement uses TRBV4-1 and TRBJ1-1; D is undetermined. The CDR3 spans 14 residues. CDR1 MGHRA and CDR2 YSYEKL come from the germline V gene. Trimming shortened V by 3 bases and J by 3 bases, and 11 bases separated the two germline ends.

The V gene is TRBV6-5, the J gene TRBJ2-7; D is unresolved. V shed 2 bases and J shed 3 bases, with 5 bases lying between them. The germline V gene encodes CDR1 MNHEY and CDR2 SVGAGI. The CDR3 consists of 12 residues. The DNA for the CDR3 is TGTGCCAGCAGTTACGGGTTCTACGAGCAGTACTTC. The encoded protein is CASSYGFYEQYF.

In regard to this clone: A much larger clone lies a single base off, so this may be a read error. The rearrangement uses TRBV30 and TRBJ2-5, with 8 bases fitting TRBD1. This CDR3 comprises 17 residues. J lost 2 bases, V lost 0 bases, and 11 bases had no gene match. Germline V gives CDR1 GTSNPN, CDR2 SVGIG (reference sequence). Here the CDR3 reads CAWSVVRDRRIQETQYF. The CDR3 nucleotides are TGTGCCTGGAGTGTTGTTCGGGACAGGAGAATTCAAGAGACCCAGTACTTC.